This TCR beta chain was profiled in a study of T-cell reconstitution after alpha-beta-depleted transplantation in children. This clonotype appeared many times. Germline V gene sequence: CDR1 SQVTM, CDR2 ANQGSEA. V lost 4 bases and J 7 bases, leaving 14 bases between the germline ends. The CDR3 is 13 amino acids. Molecular barcoding with unique molecular identifiers was used for the TCRbeta library. TCRdb passed the PCR reads through MiXCR, listing each CDR3 protein once. The sample contains 190,000 or so distinct CDR3 sequences, approximately 7% of which appear only once. The receptor was isolated from a human donor who donated a stem cell graft to a child with Wiskott-Aldrich syndrome. The specimen was PBMCs from the stem cell graft donor, collected from the stem cell graft. The rearrangement uses TRBV29-1 and TRBJ1-5; a weak D match, TRBD1 (6 bases). Here the CDR3 reads CSVALAGDQPQHF. CDR3 bases: TGCAGCGTTGCGTTGGCAGGGGACCAGCCCCAGCATTTT.